These 24 T cell receptor beta chains were sequenced from one sample in a study of tumor and adjacent non-tumor tissue in lung cancer (dated by TCRdb to the late 2010s). The library was built by means of multiplex PCR. Sequencing used an Illumina HiSeq 2500. TCRbeta libraries were constructed through three rounds of nested PCR with primers (Table S4) according to protocols modified from ARM-PCR. The public reads were reprocessed in TCRdb via fastp at Q25 and MiXCR, keeping in-frame beta chains. Every entry covers one CDR3 protein and lists the most common genes and DNA from its rows. The sample records about 110,000 distinct CDR3 sequences, 84% of which are singletons. About 23% of the sample belongs to the ten largest clones. RNA was isolated from bulk, unsorted tissue, and RNA quality was assessed with a NanoDrop ND-1000 and an Agilent 2100. The sample was lung tumor tissue. These receptor sequences come from a man aged 65-85 years with non-small cell lung cancer.

As to this clonotype: The junction does not match germline at one end; this may be a read error. The rearrangement joins TRBV6-1 to TRBJ1-6; 7 bases are a match to TRBD1. Germline CDR1 reads MNHNS; CDR2 reads SASEGT. There are 15 residues in the CDR3. CDR3 amino acids: CARSEGGQSYLPLHF. The CDR3 DNA reads TGTGCCAGAAGTGAGGGGGGACAGAGTTATTTACCCCTCCACTTT.

In its sample, this clonotype was seen many times. The chain combines TRBV20-1 with TRBJ2-7; 7 positions agree with TRBD1. V lost 0 bases and J lost 3; bases outside the gene matches: 5. Germline CDR1 and CDR2: DFQATT and SNEGSKA (reference sequence). The CDR3 has 14 amino acids. The chain's CDR3 is CSARDMRTGYEQYF. The CDR3 DNA reads TGCAGTGCTAGAGATATGAGGACAGGCTACGAGCAGTACTTC.

With regard to this clonotype: Since the CDR3 does not end with the conserved phenylalanine or tryptophan, this likely comes from a read error. The chain employs TRBV12-3 or TRBV12-4 and TRBJ2-1; D is possibly TRBD2 (5 bases). CDR3 size: 12 residues. The V gene lost 6 bases and the J gene lost 10 bases, with 13 bases spanning the gap. CDR3 nucleotide sequence: TGTGCCAGCAGCCGTCGGAGGAACGAGCAGTTCATC. It yields the protein CASSRRRNEQFI.

To note about this clonotype: The CDR3 ends on some other residue instead of the conserved phenylalanine or tryptophan, so this is likely a read error. The chain is built from TRBV5-4 and TRBJ2-5, with D maybe TRBD1 (5 bases). CDR3 length equals 14 residues. Germline V gene sequence: CDR1 SGHNT, CDR2 YYREEE (reference sequence). V lost 5 bases and J 4 bases, leaving 15 bases between the germline ends. The CDR3 coding sequence is TGTGCCAGCAGAAAAAGGACATCCAGAGAGACCCAGTACTTA. Translating it yields CASRKRTSRETQYL.

The chain is built from TRBV10-3 and TRBJ2-7; D remains unclear. The CDR3 has 13 residues. Germline V gene data show CDR1 as ENHRY and CDR2 as SYGVKD. CDR3 sequence (DNA): TGTACCGTCACTCCCTCCAGAGTTTACGAGCAGTACTTC. This encodes CTVTPSRVYEQYF.

Points on this clonotype: One end of the junction is discordant with germline, which a read error may explain. This chain uses TRBV4-2 with TRBJ2-7; D may match TRBD1 or TRBD2 (5 bases each). This CDR3 is 16 amino acids long. Germline CDR1 LGHNA, CDR2 YNFKEQ. The CDR3 DNA reads TGTGCCAGCAGCTCCTCGCTTGGGACGGACTTATACGAGCACTACTTC. It specifies CASSSSLGTDLYEHYF.

The table lists this clonotype with a count of one. The junction does not match germline at one end; this may be a read error. The genes are TRBV4-1 and TRBJ2-2; 8 bases line up with TRBD1. Germline V gene lookup returns CDR1 MGHRA and CDR2 YSYEKL. The CDR3 loop spans 16 amino acids. DNA for the CDR3: TGCGCCAGCAGCCCCCCGACAGGGGTCGACCTCGGGGAACTGTTTTTT. Its translation is CASSPPTGVDLGELFF.

The chain uses TRBV7-9 and TRBJ1-4; D is possibly TRBD1 (6 bases). Germline assignment: CDR1 SEHNR and CDR2 FQNEAQ (reference sequence). The V end was cut by 5 bases, the J end by 8 bases, with 21 bases between. This CDR3 has 16 amino acids. For the CDR3, the DNA is TGTGCCAGCAGCAGTCCACAGGGCATTTTAGGAGAAAAACTGTTTTTT. This translates into CASSSPQGILGEKLFF.

The chain is built from TRBV11-2 and TRBJ2-2; 8 nucleotides agree with TRBD2. The ends lost 5 bases at V and 5 bases at J; junction bases unmatched: 7. The CDR3 totals 15 residues. Germline V gene sequence: CDR1 SGHAT, CDR2 FQNNGV. The CDR3 spells CASSPPAGVTGELFF. For the CDR3, the DNA is TGTGCCAGCAGCCCACCAGCGGGGGTGACCGGGGAGCTGTTTTTT.

Points on this clonotype: One end of the junction fails to match germline, which may point to a read error. The chain couples TRBV13 to TRBJ2-7; D possibly corresponds to TRBD2 (5 bases). The length of the CDR3 is 13 residues. Germline CDR1 PRHDT, CDR2 FYEKMQ (reference sequence). Written as DNA, the CDR3 is TGTGCCGGCAGGTCAACCACGGGGTACGAGCAGTACTTC. It is translated as CAGRSTTGYEQYF.

This clonotype has only one observation. V and J are TRBV4-1 and TRBJ1-6; 9 bases line up with TRBD1. The germline CDR1 and CDR2 sequences are MGHRA and YSYEKL. The CDR3 is 14 residues long. The CDR3 DNA is TGCGTCAGTAGAGAAGGGACAGGGAGATCACCCCTCCACTTT. Translating it yields CVSREGTGRSPLHF.

The J gene is TRBJ2-1, the V gene TRBV12-5; TRBD2 matches 11 bases. In germline, CDR1 is LGHNT, CDR2 FRNRAP. V trimming: 4 bases; J trimming: 9 bases; junction bases outside the gene matches: 14. There are 17 residues in the CDR3. CDR3 DNA sequence: TGTGCTAGTGGTTCGAAACTAGCGGGGGACCCCTTGGGTGAGCAGTTCTTC. It is translated as CASGSKLAGDPLGEQFF.

Worth noting for this clonotype: The germline gene is not matched at one end of the junction; a read error may be the cause. This rearrangement joins TRBV12-3 or TRBV12-4 to TRBJ1-1; D is perhaps TRBD1 (6 bases). This CDR3 has 13 residues. CDR3 nucleotide sequence: TGTGCCAGTAGTGGGGGGGCTCGAACTGAAACTTTCTTT. Residues: CASSGGARTETFF.

The chain recombines TRBV2 with TRBJ1-5; TRBD1 agrees at 10 bases. CDR3 length equals 15 residues. The V gene end was trimmed by 1 base and the J gene end by 4 bases; junction bases not matched to a gene: 1. Per germline, CDR1 SNHLY and CDR2 FYNNEI. CDR3 in amino acids: CASSEEGQGNQPQHF. The CDR3 region has the DNA TGTGCCAGCAGTGAAGAGGGACAGGGGAATCAGCCCCAGCATTTT.

In the case of this clonotype: The junction shows a germline mismatch at one end, possibly a read error. The chain uses TRBV4-3 and TRBJ2-3; D remains unclear. Germline V gene sequence: CDR1 LGHNA, CDR2 YSLEER. The CDR3 is 15 amino acids. For the CDR3, the DNA is TGCCCCAGCAGCCATAACAGCCATAACACGGATACGCAGTATTTT. It specifies CPSSHNSHNTDTQYF.

In nucleotides, the CDR3 is TGTGCCAGCAGCCAAGGACAGGGTCTCTATGAGCGTTACTTC. Amino acids: CASSQGQGLYERYF. The chain recombines TRBV4-2 with TRBJ2-7; TRBD1 agrees at 7 bases. This CDR3 spans 14 amino acids. After removal of 1 base from V and 13 bases from J, the junction contained 13 bases not matched to a gene. Germline V CDR1 and CDR2: LGHNA, YNFKEQ.

This clonotype was detected only a few times. V and J are TRBV6-2 or TRBV6-3 and TRBJ1-1; D remains unclear. CDR3 length equals 14 residues. V was pared by 4 bases and J by 4 bases, with 13 bases between. CDR1 MNHEY and CDR2 SVGEGT come from the germline V gene. CDR3 DNA: TGTGCCAGCAGTTCTATCGGATGGGGCACTGAAGCTTTCTTT. This gives the protein CASSSIGWGTEAFF.

Concerning this clonotype: Being one base from a much bigger clone, this may be a read error. V gene TRBV28 combines with J gene TRBJ1-5, with D unclear. Trimming shortened V by 1 base and J by 6 bases, and 13 bases separated the two germline ends. Germline loops: CDR1 MDHEN, CDR2 SYDVKM. The CDR3 is made up of 15 amino acids. The CDR3 bases are TGTGCCAGCAGTTTATACCCCAGGAATGTTCAGCCCCAGCATTTT. Its translation is CASSLYPRNVQPQHF.

This clonotype occurred many times. The chain links TRBV20-1 to TRBJ1-5; 9 bases line up with TRBD1. The CDR3 length is 15 residues. Germline CDR1 DFQATT, CDR2 SNEGSKA (reference sequence). V gave up 5 bases and J gave up 8 bases; unmatched junction bases: 13. Written as DNA, the CDR3 is TGCAGTGCTGGAGGACAGGGGCTCTCGCAGAAGCCCCAGCATTTT. Translating gives CSAGGQGLSQKPQHF.

Worth noting for this clonotype: The final CDR3 position lacks the conserved phenylalanine or tryptophan, pointing to a likely read error. No DNA is shown, since the ends of the CDR3 on it are uncertain; the CDR3 is the one TCRdb lists. The CDR3 here is CSVEENGTGLIYEHYL. The chain carries TRBV29-1 and TRBJ2-7; the tabulated D call, TRBD1, remains unverified against the DNA. The length of the CDR3 is 16 amino acids, counting both ends. The V gene's germline CDR1 is SQVTM and CDR2 ANQGSEA.

This clonotype appeared once. Relative to the germline gene, one junction end is altered; a read error may explain this. Here the CDR3 DNA reads TGCGCCATCAGCCGGACACTAGCGGGAGTGGGGGACGAGCAGTTCTTC. Encoded protein: CAISRTLAGVGDEQFF. The genes are TRBV4-1 and TRBJ2-7; 11 nucleotides match TRBD2. The last part of the DNA fits TRBJ2-1 better; the J call may be wrong. The CDR3 runs 16 residues. Germline CDR1 reads MGHRA; CDR2 reads YSYEKL.

This clonotype was seen many times. CDR3 amino acids: CASSFGRGLGYTF. The CDR3 region has the DNA TGTGCCAGCAGTTTTGGCAGGGGATTGGGCTACACCTTC. V and J are TRBV28 and TRBJ1-2; D may be TRBD1 (6 bases). Trimming took 3 bases from V and 8 from J, leaving 13 bases between them. Per germline, CDR1 MDHEN and CDR2 SYDVKM. The CDR3 is 13 amino acids.

With regard to this clonotype: A much larger clone lies one base from this, so it may be a read error. Here the CDR3 omits its conserved ending phenylalanine or tryptophan, so a read error is the likely source. The chain couples TRBV5-1 to TRBJ2-3; 7 bases match TRBD2. CDR3 length equals 16 residues. The germline V gene encodes CDR1 SGHRS and CDR2 YFSETQ. With V trimmed by 1 base and J by 0 bases, 5 bases remained unmatched. CDR3 in amino acids: CASSLSAGASTDTQYY. The CDR3 nucleotides are TGCGCCAGCAGCTTGTCTGCGGGAGCTAGCACAGATACGCAGTATTAT.

This clonotype was seen at least ten times. The CDR3 coding sequence is TGTGCCAGCAGCATTCCCTTCGCGGGGGGGTACGAGCAGTACTTC. Translated, it gives CASSIPFAGGYEQYF. The chain carries TRBV5-6 and TRBJ2-7, with 9 positions matching TRBD2. Germline assignment: CDR1 SGHDT and CDR2 YYEEEE. The trim removed 4 bases at V and 4 bases at J, leaving 9 bases unmatched. The CDR3 covers 15 residues.